The 9 T cell receptor beta chains reported below all come from one sample, sequenced in a study of cytomegalovirus exposure and HLA in healthy donors. Primers included in the PCR were 60 Vbeta and 13 Jbeta primers. Libraries were prepared by immunoSEQ multiplex PCR; TCRdb keeps only in-frame clonotypes and omits some of them. The sample shows 200,000 to 250,000 clones, 70% to 85% of them seen only once. The specimen sequenced was PBMCs. These receptors were collected from a woman in her 40s in good health and CMV-seronegative.

V gene TRBV28 combines with J gene TRBJ1-3, with a possible D match to TRBD1 (5 bases). The ends were cut back, 1 base at V and 4 bases at J, with 14 bases in the middle. Per germline, CDR1 MDHEN and CDR2 SYDVKM. CDR3 length equals 16 residues. CDR3 in amino acids: CASSLLGFRVGNTIYF. The CDR3 DNA reads TGTGCCAGCAGTTTATTAGGCTTCAGGGTGGGAAACACCATATATTTT.

The chain joins TRBV11-2 to TRBJ1-6; the D is unclear. Per the germline V gene, CDR1 is SGHAT and CDR2 is FQNNGV. Trimming took off 1 base at V and 10 bases at J, with 5 bases between the two ends. The CDR3 is 12 amino acids. The CDR3 region has the DNA TGTGCCAGCAGCTTAGTTCAGTCACCCCTCCACTTT. Protein: CASSLVQSPLHF.

The rearrangement uses TRBV27 and TRBJ2-7; 9 nucleotides agree with TRBD1. The J segment lost 2 bases and the V segment lost 10 bases, leaving 9 bases of the junction unmatched. CDR3 length equals 14 residues. Germline CDR1 and CDR2: MNHEY and SMNVEV (reference sequence). The CDR3 region has the DNA TGTGCCATCAGATACGGACAGGGGCCCTACGAGCAGTACTTC. It specifies CAIRYGQGPYEQYF.

This clone appeared once. The chain employs TRBV19 and TRBJ1-1; D is possibly TRBD1 (5 bases). Per germline, CDR1 LNHDA and CDR2 SQIVND (reference sequence). Trimming took off 8 bases at V and 0 bases at J, with 10 bases between the two ends. CDR3 length equals 13 residues. CDR3 DNA sequence: TGTGCCAGTGGACACCTAATGAACACTGAAGCTTTCTTT. Its protein product is CASGHLMNTEAFF.

On this clone itself: Distinct nucleotide sequences in the sample also encode this CDR3. The rearrangement links TRBV14 to TRBJ2-1; D is possibly TRBD2 (5 bases). The CDR3 totals 13 residues. V lost 0 bases, J lost 6 bases, and 6 bases lay in between. Germline CDR1 reads SGHDN; CDR2 reads FVKESK. The DNA of the CDR3 is TGTGCCAGCAGCCAAGATCGGGGCAATGAGCAGTTCTTC. Protein sequence: CASSQDRGNEQFF.

The V call is TRBV10-3, the J call TRBJ2-7, with 7 bases identical to TRBD1. CDR3 size: 15 residues. From germline, CDR1 is ENHRY and CDR2 SYGVKD. V dropped 9 bases and J dropped 2; count of bases not matched to a gene: 13. The CDR3 reads CAMSKTRQGPYEQYF. CDR3 DNA sequence: TGTGCCATGAGTAAGACCAGACAGGGCCCCTACGAGCAGTACTTC.

Comments on this clone: Within the sample, other DNA sequences also encode this same CDR3. The V and J genes are TRBV6-6 and TRBJ1-1; D not certain. This CDR3 region has 13 residues. V lost 6 bases to trimming and J lost 5 bases, with 13 bases between them. Germline CDR1 reads MNHNY; CDR2 reads SVGAGI (reference sequence). CDR3 residues: CASSLTGMTEAFF. In nucleotides, the CDR3 is TGTGCCAGCAGCCTTACGGGGATGACTGAAGCTTTCTTT.

The chain employs TRBV19 and TRBJ1-5, with D maybe TRBD1 (6 bases). V gave up 6 bases and J gave up 9 bases, with 21 bases separating them. Germline CDR1 is LNHDA and CDR2 is SQIVND (reference sequence). This CDR3 has 15 residues. This CDR3 reads CASREGVGLGGPQHF. The CDR3 DNA follows: TGTGCCAGTAGGGAAGGGGTGGGCCTAGGGGGGCCCCAGCATTTT.

The genes are TRBV6-5 and TRBJ1-1; D unresolved. The V gene's germline CDR1 is MNHEY and CDR2 SVGAGI. Trimming took off 4 bases at V and 1 base at J, with 10 bases between the two ends. The CDR3 consists of 14 residues. DNA for the CDR3: TGTGCCAGCAGTTTTCGACTAAGGAACACTGAAGCTTTCTTT. This codes for CASSFRLRNTEAFF.